This T cell receptor (beta chain) was recovered during a study of cytotoxic CD8 clonotypes in ibrutinib-treated CLL. General study findings and limits: The public clonotypes identified were infrequent and showed contraction or stability on treatment.

Comment on this clone: Antigen: not known.

The CDR3 extends over 16 amino acids. Germline trimming cut 4 bases from V and 3 bases from J; bases unmatched to any gene: 5. Looked up from germline, CDR1 is SGHDT and CDR2 is YYEEEE. With sequencing, the targeted depth ranged from 1 in 200,000 to 1 in 1 million T cells. TCRdb keeps only in-frame clones here, not all; method: immunoSEQ multiplex PCR. The repertoire holds 150,000 to 250,000 clones, with over 55% as singletons. Here the sequenced sample was PBMCs, taken after 24 months of ibrutinib treatment. The source of this sequence is a human donor with chronic lymphocytic leukemia. The V and J genes are TRBV5-6 and TRBJ2-2; 11 bases are a match to TRBD2. CDR3 coding DNA: TGTGCCAGCAGCGGCGGGACTAGCGGATACACCGGGGAGCTGTTTTTT. Amino acid sequence: CASSGGTSGYTGELFF.